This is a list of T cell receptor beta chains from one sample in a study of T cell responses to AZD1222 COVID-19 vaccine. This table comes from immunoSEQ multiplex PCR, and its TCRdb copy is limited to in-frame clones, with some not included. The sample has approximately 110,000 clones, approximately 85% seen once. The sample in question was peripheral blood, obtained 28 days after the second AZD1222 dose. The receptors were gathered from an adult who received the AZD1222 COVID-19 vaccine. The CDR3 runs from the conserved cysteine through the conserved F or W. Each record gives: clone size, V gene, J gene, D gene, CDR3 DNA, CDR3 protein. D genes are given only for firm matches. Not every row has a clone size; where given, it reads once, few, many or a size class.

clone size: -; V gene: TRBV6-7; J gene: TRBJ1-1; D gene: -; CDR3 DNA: TGTGCCCGTATTCGGGCGAACACTGAAGCTTTCTTT; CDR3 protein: CARIRANTEAFF
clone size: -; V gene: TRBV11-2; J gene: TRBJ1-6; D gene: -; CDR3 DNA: TGTGCCAGCAGCTTAGACAGACCACCCCTCCACTTT; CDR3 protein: CASSLDRPPLHF
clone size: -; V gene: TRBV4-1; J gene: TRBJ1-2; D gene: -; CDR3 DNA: TGCGCCAGCAGCCAAGAACAGCTACCCTCCTATGGCTACACCTTC; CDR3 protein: CASSQEQLPSYGYTF
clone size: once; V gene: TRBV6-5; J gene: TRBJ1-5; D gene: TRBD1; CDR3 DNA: TGTGCCAGCAGTTACGGGACAGGCCCCCTCAATCAGCCCCAGCATTTT; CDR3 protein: CASSYGTGPLNQPQHF
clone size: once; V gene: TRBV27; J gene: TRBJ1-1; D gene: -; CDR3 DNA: TGTGCCAGCAGTAAAGCACCCACCGGACAGAGAAACGAAGCTTTCTTT; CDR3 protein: CASSKAPTGQRNEAFF
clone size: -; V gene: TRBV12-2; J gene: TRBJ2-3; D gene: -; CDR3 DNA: TGTGCAAGTCGCTTAGAGGTGGAGTATTTT; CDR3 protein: CASRLEVEYF
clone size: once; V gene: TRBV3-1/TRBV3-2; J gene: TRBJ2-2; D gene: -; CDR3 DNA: TGTGCCAGCAGCCTCGGGACCAAGAACACCGGGGAGCTGTTTTTT; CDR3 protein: CASSLGTKNTGELFF
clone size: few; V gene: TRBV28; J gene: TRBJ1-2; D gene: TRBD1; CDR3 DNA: TGTGCCAGCACCGACAGGGCCTTCTATTATGGCTACACCTTC; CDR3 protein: CASTDRAFYYGYTF
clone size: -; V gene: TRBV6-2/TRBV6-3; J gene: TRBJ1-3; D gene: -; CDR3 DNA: TGTGCCAGCAGTCTTCTTAGAGCCAGCTCTGGAAACACCATATATTTT; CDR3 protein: CASSLLRASSGNTIYF
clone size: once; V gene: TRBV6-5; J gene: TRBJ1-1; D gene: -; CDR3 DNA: TGTGCCAGCGGGGTATCGGGGCAACGGCTGGCTGAAGCTTTCTTT; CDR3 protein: CASGVSGQRLAEAFF
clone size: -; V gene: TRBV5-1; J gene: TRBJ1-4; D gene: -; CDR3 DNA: TGCGCCAGCAGCTTGAATCCCGGCAGGGCTAGTGAAAAACTGTTTTTT; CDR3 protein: CASSLNPGRASEKLFF
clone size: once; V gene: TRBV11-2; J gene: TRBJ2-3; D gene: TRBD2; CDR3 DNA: TGTGCCAGCAGCTTATCCGCTAGCGGGGGGGCGGATACGCAGTATTTT; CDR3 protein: CASSLSASGGADTQYF
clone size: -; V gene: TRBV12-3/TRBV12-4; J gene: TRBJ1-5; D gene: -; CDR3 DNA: TGTGCCAGCAGTTCCCAAGAGAATCAGCCCCAGCATTTT; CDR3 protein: CASSSQENQPQHF
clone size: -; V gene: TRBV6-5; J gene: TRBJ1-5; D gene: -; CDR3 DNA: TGTGCCAGCAGTCGTGCGGATAGCAATCAGCCCCAGCATTTT; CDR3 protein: CASSRADSNQPQHF
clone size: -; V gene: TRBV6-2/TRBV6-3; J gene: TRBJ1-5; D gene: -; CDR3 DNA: TGTGCCAGCAGTTACGACAATAGCAATCAGCCCCAGCATTTT; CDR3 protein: CASSYDNSNQPQHF
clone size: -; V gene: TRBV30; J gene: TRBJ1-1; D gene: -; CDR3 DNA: TGTGCCTGGAGACCCCCGGTGAACACTGAAGCTTTCTTT; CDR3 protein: CAWRPPVNTEAFF
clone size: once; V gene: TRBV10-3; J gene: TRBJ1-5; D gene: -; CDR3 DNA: TGTGCCATCAGTGATCAAGGGAGCAATCAGCCCCAGCATTTT; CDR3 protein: CAISDQGSNQPQHF
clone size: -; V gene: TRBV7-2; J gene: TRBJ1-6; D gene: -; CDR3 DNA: TGTGCCAGCAGCTTAGGGAGCTACTCCTATAATTCACCCCTCCACTTT; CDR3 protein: CASSLGSYSYNSPLHF
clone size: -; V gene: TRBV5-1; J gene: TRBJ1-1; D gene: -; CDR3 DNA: TGCGCCAGCAGCTTGGAGGGCGCCGGTAAGACTGAAGCTTTCTTT; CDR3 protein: CASSLEGAGKTEAFF
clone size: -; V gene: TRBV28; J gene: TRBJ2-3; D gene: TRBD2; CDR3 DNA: TGTGCCAGCAGTTTAAGAGGGGGACTAGCCGTTTCCCGTCGCACAGATACGCAGTATTTT; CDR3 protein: CASSLRGGLAVSRRTDTQYF
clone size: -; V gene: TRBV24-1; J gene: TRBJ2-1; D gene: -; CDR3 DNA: TGTGCCACCAGTGCCCTGGGACTCCTAAGCGAAGCGGAGGAATCCTACAATGAGCAGTTCTTC; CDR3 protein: CATSALGLLSEAEESYNEQFF
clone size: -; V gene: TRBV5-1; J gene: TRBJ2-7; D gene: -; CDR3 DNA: TGCGCCAGCAGCTTGGGAGGGTTAGGCTCCTACGAGCAGTACTTC; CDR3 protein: CASSLGGLGSYEQYF
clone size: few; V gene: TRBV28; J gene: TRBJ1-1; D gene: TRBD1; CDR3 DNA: TGTGCCAGCAGTTACCCGCCGGGGAGGGGGCGAGTAGGGAACACTGAAGCTTTCTTT; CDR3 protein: CASSYPPGRGRVGNTEAFF
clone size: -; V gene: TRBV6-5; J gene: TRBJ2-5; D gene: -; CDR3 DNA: TGTGCCAGCAGTCAGTCGGAAGAGACCCAGTACTTC; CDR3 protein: CASSQSEETQYF
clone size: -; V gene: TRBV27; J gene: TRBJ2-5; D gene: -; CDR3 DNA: TGTGCCAGCAGTTTAACAAACGTCAGGGGAGGAGAGACCCAGTACTTC; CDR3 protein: CASSLTNVRGGETQYF
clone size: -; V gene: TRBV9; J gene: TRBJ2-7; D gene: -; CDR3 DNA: TGTGCCAGCAGCGTAGCTTTAACTACATCTGAGCAGTACTTC; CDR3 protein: CASSVALTTSEQYF
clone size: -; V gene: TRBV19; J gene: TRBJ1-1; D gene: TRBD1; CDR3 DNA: TGTGCCAGTAGCACAGGGGGCTGGGTCCCGAAAGGATTT; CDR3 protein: CASSTGGWVPKGF
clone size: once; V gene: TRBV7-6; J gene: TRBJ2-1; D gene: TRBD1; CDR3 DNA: TGTGCCAGCAGCTGGACAGGGAGCTCCTACAATGAGCAGTTCTTC; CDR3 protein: CASSWTGSSYNEQFF
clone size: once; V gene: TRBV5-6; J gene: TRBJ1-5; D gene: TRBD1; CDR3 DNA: TGTGCCAGCAGCTCAATCCAACAGGGGTATCAGCCCCAGCATTTT; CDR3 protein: CASSSIQQGYQPQHF
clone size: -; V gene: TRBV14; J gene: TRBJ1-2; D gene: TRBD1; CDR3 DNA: TGTGCCAGCAGCCCAAGACAGGGTAGTACAAACTATGGCTACACCTTC; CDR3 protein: CASSPRQGSTNYGYTF
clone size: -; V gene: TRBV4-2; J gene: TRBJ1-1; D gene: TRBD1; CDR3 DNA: TGTGCCAGCAGCCCACCCCCGCGACAGGGGAACACTGAAGCTTTCTTT; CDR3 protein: CASSPPPRQGNTEAFF
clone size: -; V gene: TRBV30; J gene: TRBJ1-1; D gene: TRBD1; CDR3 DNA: TGTGCCTGGAACAGGGGACAGGGAGGAGCAGAAGCTTTCTTT; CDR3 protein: CAWNRGQGGAEAFF
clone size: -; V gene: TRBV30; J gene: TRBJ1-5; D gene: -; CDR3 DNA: TGTGCCGGTGGGGTAGGCAATCAGCCCCAGCATTTT; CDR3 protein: CAGGVGNQPQHF
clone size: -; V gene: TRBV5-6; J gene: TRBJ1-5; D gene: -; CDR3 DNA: TGTGCCAGCAGCTTCGGCAGGGGTAATCAGCCCCAGCATTTT; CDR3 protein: CASSFGRGNQPQHF
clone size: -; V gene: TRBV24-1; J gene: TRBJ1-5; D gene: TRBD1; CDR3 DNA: TGTGCCGTAAAGGGGACAGGGGACAATCAGCCCCAGCATTTT; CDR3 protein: CAVKGTGDNQPQHF
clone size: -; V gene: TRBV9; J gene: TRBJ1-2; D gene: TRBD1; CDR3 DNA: TGTGCCAGCAGCGTAGGGACAGGGGGGCCTAACTATGGCTACACCTTC; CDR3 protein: CASSVGTGGPNYGYTF
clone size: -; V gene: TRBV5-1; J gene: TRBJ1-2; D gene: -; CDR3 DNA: TGCGCCAGCAGCTTGTCAGGGGAGGGTGGCTACACCTTC; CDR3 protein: CASSLSGEGGYTF
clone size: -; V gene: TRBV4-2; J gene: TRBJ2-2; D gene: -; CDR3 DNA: TGTGCCAGCGGTAGTCGCGGGGCCAACACCGGGGAGCTGTTTTTT; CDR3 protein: CASGSRGANTGELFF
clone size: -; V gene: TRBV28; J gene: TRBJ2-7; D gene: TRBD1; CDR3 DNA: TGTGCCAGCAGTCTACTGACAGGGGGTGACGACGAGCAGTACTTC; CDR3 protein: CASSLLTGGDDEQYF
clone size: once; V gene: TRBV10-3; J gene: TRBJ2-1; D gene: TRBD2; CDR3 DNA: TGTGCCATCAGCACTACTAGCGGGGGCTACAATGAGCAGTTCTTC; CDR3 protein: CAISTTSGGYNEQFF
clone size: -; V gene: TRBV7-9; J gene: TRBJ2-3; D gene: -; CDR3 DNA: TGTGCCAGCAGCTTACAGGAAGATACGCAGTATTTT; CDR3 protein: CASSLQEDTQYF
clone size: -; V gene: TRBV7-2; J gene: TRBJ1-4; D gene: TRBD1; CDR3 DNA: TGTGCCAGCAGCTACCGACAGGGGGCATCGGAAAAACTGTTTTTT; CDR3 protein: CASSYRQGASEKLFF
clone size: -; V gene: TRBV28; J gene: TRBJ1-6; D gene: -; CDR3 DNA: TGTGCCAGCAGTCCCCGTGAGAACTTGTGGACACCCCTCCACTTT; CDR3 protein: CASSPRENLWTPLHF
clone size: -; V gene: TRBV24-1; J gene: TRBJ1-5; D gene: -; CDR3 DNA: TGTGCCACCAGTGATCCGGGACAAGGTGAGGATCAGCCCCAGCATTTT; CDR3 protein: CATSDPGQGEDQPQHF
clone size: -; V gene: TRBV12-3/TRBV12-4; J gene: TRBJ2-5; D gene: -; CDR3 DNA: TGTGCCAGCAGGACAGGAGAGACCCAGTACTTC; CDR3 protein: CASRTGETQYF
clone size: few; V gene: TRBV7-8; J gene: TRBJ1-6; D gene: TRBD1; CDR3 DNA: TGTGCCAGCAGCTTAGGGGGACAGGAGAATTCACCCCTCCACTTT; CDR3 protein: CASSLGGQENSPLHF
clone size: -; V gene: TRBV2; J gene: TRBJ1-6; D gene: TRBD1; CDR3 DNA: TGTGCCAGCCCCAGGGGGACCAATTCACCCCTCCACTTT; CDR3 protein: CASPRGTNSPLHF
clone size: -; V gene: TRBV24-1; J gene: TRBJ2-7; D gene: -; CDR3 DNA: TGTGCCACCGACTGCGACGAGCAGTACTTC; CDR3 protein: CATDCDEQYF
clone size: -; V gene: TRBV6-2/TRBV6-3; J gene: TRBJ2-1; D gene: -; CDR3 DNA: TGTGCCAGCAGTTCCCTCGACAGGCCAATCTACAATGAGCAGTTCTTC; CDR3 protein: CASSSLDRPIYNEQFF
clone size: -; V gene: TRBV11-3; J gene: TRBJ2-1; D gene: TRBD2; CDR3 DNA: TGTGCCAGCAGCTTAGTTCCCTGGACTAGCGGGGGGTCCAATGAGCAGTTCTTC; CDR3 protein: CASSLVPWTSGGSNEQFF